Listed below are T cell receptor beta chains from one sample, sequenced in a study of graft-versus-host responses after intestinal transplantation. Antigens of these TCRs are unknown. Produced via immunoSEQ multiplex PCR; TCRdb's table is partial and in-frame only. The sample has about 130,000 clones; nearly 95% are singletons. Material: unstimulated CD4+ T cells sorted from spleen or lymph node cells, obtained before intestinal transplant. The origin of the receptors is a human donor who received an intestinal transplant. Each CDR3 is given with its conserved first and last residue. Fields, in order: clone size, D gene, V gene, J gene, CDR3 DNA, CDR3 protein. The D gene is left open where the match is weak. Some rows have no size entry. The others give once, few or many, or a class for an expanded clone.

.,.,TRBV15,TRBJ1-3,TGTGCCACCAGCAGAGATCTGCGACAGGACAGAAACACCATATATTTT,CATSRDLRQDRNTIYF
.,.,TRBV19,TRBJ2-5,TGTGCCAGTAGTATAAATAGGTTTCAAGAGACCCAGTACTTC,CASSINRFQETQYF
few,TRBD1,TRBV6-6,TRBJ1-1,TGTGCCAGCAGTTCGGGACAGGCATTGTCATCTGAAGCTTTCTTT,CASSSGQALSSEAFF
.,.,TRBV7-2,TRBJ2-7,TGTGCCAGCAGCCGACCGGCAGGGGGGGCCTCCCGCACCTACGAGCAGTACTTC,CASSRPAGGASRTYEQYF
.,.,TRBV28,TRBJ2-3,TGTGCCACAGATGCCCCTGGTAGATTTAGCGAGACGCAGTATTTT,CATDAPGRFSETQYF
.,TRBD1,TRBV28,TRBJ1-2,TGTGCCAGCAGTTTATTGAGGACAGGGCCATCACCGTATGGCTACACCTTC,CASSLLRTGPSPYGYTF
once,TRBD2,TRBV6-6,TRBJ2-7,TGTGCCAGCAGTTACTGGTCTAGCGGAAGCTCCTACGAGCAGTACTTC,CASSYWSSGSSYEQYF
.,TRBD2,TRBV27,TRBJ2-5,TGTGCCAGCAGCCCTAGACTAGCGCGTAGACAAGAGACCCAGTACTTC,CASSPRLARRQETQYF
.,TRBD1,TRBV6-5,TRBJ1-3,TGTGCCAGCAGGGCGACAGGGAGCTCTGGAAACACCATATATTTT,CASRATGSSGNTIYF
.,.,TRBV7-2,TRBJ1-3,TGTGCCAGCAGCCCAGCGACAGTCAGAAACACCATATATTTT,CASSPATVRNTIYF
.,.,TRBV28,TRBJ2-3,TGTGTCTGTAGCGGACCCTCTAGCACAGATACGCAGTATTTT,CVCSGPSSTDTQYF